The entry that follows covers one TCR beta chain sequence. This clonotype came up many times. The antigen this receptor binds is unknown. Base qualities were left out, and no much larger clone turns up one base away. The data were produced on an Illumina MiSeq. TCRdb reprocessed the public reads (quality trimming at Q25 with fastp, clone calling with MiXCR) and kept in-frame beta chains. Identical CDR3 protein sequences are pooled into one entry, listed with their most common genes and DNA. This sample lists about 39,000 distinct CDR3 sequences; more than 10% were detected once. The top ten clonotypes cover 8% to 8.5% of the sample. The data were taken from a study of type 1 regulatory T cells (dated by TCRdb to about 2021). Describing the broader study: The study characterized an in vitro protocol that generated a Tr1-enriched, alloantigen-specific CD4 T cell product named T-allo10. T-allo10 was being tested clinically in patients with hematological malignancies who were undergoing allogeneic hematopoietic stem cell transplantation.

Findings and caveats that apply to the study as a whole: Compared with non-Tr1 cells, Tr1 cells had a TCR repertoire that was more restricted, a finding the study read as clonal expansion induced by alloantigen.

The germline V gene (reference sequence) sets CDR1 to MNHEY and CDR2 to SMNVEV. The CDR3 sequence holds 15 residues, the cysteine and phenylalanine included. Left in the record is the CDR3 DNA by itself, 45 bases read in frame from the first base. V is cut by 6 bases and J by 0 bases, and the space between the germline ends is 14 bases. Material for sequencing was cultured non-Tr1 T cells, either the whole culture or a sorted T cell fraction (not recorded which). The intended sense of this specimen's cell subset or site label: non-Tr1 population from the T-allo10 product. The rearranged segments are TRBV27 and TRBJ1-1; TRBD1 is perhaps the D gene, given 6 matching bases. The receptor was isolated from a human donor in good health. This receptor has the CDR3 CASRRSGALNTEAFF. The bases are TGTGCCAGCAGGAGGTCAGGGGCGCTGAACACTGAAGCTTTCTTT.